This TCR beta chain comes out of a study of T cell responses to AZD1222 COVID-19 vaccine. Only in-frame clones appear in the TCRdb table, and some are missing; sequencing was by immunoSEQ multiplex PCR. The sample contains 100,000 to 150,000 clones, around 87% of which appear only once. On this clone: Its antigen remains unknown.

Notes on the study in general: Most donors were white British and more were female, and clonal diversity was possibly underestimated. Baseline seropositives among AZD1222 recipients totaled only 5 or 6. Following two doses of AZD1222, Spike-specific TCR breadth and depth rose.

The clonotype originates from an adult in good health. The source was peripheral blood, collected on day 0 of AZD1222 vaccination.

The CDR3 is CASSFPGQSRLQYF. The CDR3 DNA reads as TGTGCCAGCAGCTTCCCGGGACAGAGTAGGCTGCAGTACTTC. The V call is TRBV5-6, the J call TRBJ2-7; TRBD1 aligns across 7 bases. CDR1 SGHDT and CDR2 YYEEEE come from the germline V gene. The ends lost 2 bases at V and 9 bases at J; junction bases unmatched: 11. The CDR3 is made up of 14 amino acids.